This is a list of T cell receptor beta chains from one sample in a study of cytomegalovirus exposure and HLA in healthy donors. TCRdb keeps only in-frame clones here, not all; method: immunoSEQ multiplex PCR. The table has around 210,000 clones, 80% to 85% seen once. Sequencing was carried out using PBMCs. Receptors originate from a woman in her thirties or forties in good health and CMV-seronegative. CDR3s include the opening cysteine and the closing phenylalanine or tryptophan. Each record gives: clone size, V gene, J gene, D gene, CDR3 protein, CDR3 DNA. The D gene is left open where the match is weak. Rows may omit the clone size; those that give it use once, few, many or a size class.

>-|TRBV7-9|TRBJ1-2|TRBD1
CASSAWDRQSNYGYTF
TGTGCCAGCAGCGCCTGGGACAGACAATCTAACTATGGCTACACCTTC
>-|TRBV5-1|TRBJ2-1|TRBD2
CASSLYAGLAYNEQFF
TGCGCCAGCAGCTTATATGCAGGACTAGCGTACAATGAGCAGTTCTTC
>-|TRBV5-1|TRBJ1-1|-
CASSLGGQNTEAFF
TGCGCCAGCAGTCTGGGGGGGCAGAACACTGAAGCTTTCTTT
>-|TRBV28|TRBJ1-2|-
CASSLARVNYGYTF
TGTGCCAGCAGTTTAGCCAGGGTGAACTATGGCTACACCTTC
>-|TRBV30|TRBJ2-1|TRBD2
CAWSPQLAFGGEQFF
TGTGCCTGGAGTCCGCAACTAGCGTTTGGGGGTGAGCAGTTCTTC
>-|TRBV6-4|TRBJ1-2|-
CASSDSNGGSHYGYTF
TGTGCCAGCAGTGACTCGAACGGGGGGTCGCACTATGGCTACACCTTC
>-|TRBV18|TRBJ2-2|TRBD2
CASFAGGGNTGELFF
TGTGCCAGCTTCGCCGGGGGGGGGAACACCGGGGAGCTGTTTTTT
>-|TRBV21-1|TRBJ1-1|-
CAIPRATEAFF
TGTGCCATTCCCAGGGCCACTGAAGCTTTCTTT
>few|TRBV5-1|TRBJ1-1|-
CASSPPQGYTEAFF
TGCGCCAGCAGTCCCCCACAGGGATACACTGAAGCTTTCTTT
>-|TRBV5-1|TRBJ1-2|-
CASSPGGYGYTF
TGTGCCAGCAGCCCCGGTGGTTATGGCTACACCTTC
>-|TRBV12-5|TRBJ1-1|-
CASGLPQRHTEAFF
TGTGCTAGTGGTTTGCCTCAGAGGCACACTGAAGCTTTCTTT
>-|TRBV19|TRBJ1-5|TRBD1
CASSRGQGFYQPQHF
TGTGCCAGTAGCCGGGGACAGGGTTTCTATCAGCCCCAGCATTTT
>-|TRBV30|TRBJ1-1|-
CAWRGAGTEAFF
TGTGCCTGGAGAGGGGCGGGGACTGAAGCTTTCTTT
>-|TRBV19|TRBJ1-5|TRBD1
CASSELPGQGFNQPQHF
TGTGCCAGTAGTGAGCTTCCGGGACAGGGGTTCAATCAGCCCCAGCATTTT
>-|TRBV11-2|TRBJ1-4|-
CASSFTERVTNEKLFF
TGTGCCAGCAGCTTCACAGAAAGAGTAACTAATGAAAAACTGTTTTTT
>-|TRBV29-1|TRBJ2-1|TRBD2
CSVDGPGAGGYNEQFF
TGCAGCGTTGACGGGCCGGGGGCGGGAGGTTACAATGAGCAGTTCTTC
>few|TRBV7-9|TRBJ2-7|TRBD1
CASSGSTGGYYEQYF
TGTGCCAGCAGCGGGTCGACAGGGGGCTACTACGAGCAGTACTTC
>-|TRBV4-2|TRBJ2-7|-
CASSQDFRGISYEQYF
TGTGCCAGCAGCCAAGATTTTCGCGGGATCTCCTACGAGCAGTACTTC
>-|TRBV18|TRBJ2-1|-
CASSPRGSRTNEQFF
TGTGCCAGCTCACCAAGGGGTAGCAGAACCAATGAGCAGTTCTTC
>-|TRBV12-5|TRBJ2-2|-
CASGLGGGTGELFF
TGTGCTAGTGGTTTGGGGGGCGGAACCGGGGAGCTGTTTTTT
>-|TRBV6-6|TRBJ2-7|TRBD1
CASSSTGQLGYEQYF
TGTGCCAGCAGTTCGACAGGGCAGCTTGGGTACGAGCAGTACTTC
>-|TRBV18|TRBJ1-1|TRBD1
CASSPRTGDTEAFF
TGTGCCAGCTCACCCCGGACAGGAGACACTGAAGCTTTCTTT